This T cell receptor beta chain was obtained from a study of cytomegalovirus exposure and HLA in healthy donors. 60 Vbeta and 13 Jbeta primers were used in PCR. Profiled with immunoSEQ multiplex PCR; TCRdb holds only in-frame clones, not every one. The repertoire holds roughly 140,000 clones, with less than 10% as singletons. Each donor's status was that of a healthy bone marrow donor. General study findings and limits: Presence/absence comparisons presumed near-even sequencing depth among donors. Data from an earlier analysis indicated that most TCR beta V segments were productive either about 90% or about 30% of the time. For TCR beta chains, V- and J-gene trimming was later linked to a missense DCLRE1C variant.

This clone was found a few times. What it recognizes is unknown. CDR1 is LNHDA and CDR2 is SQIVND in the germline V gene (reference sequence). V lost 7 bases to trimming and J lost 4 bases; unmatched junction nucleotides: 7. The CDR3 has 15 amino acids. V and J are TRBV19 and TRBJ2-1; 10 nucleotides align to TRBD2. Sequencing was performed on PBMCs. The origin of this receptor is a male donor in good health and CMV-seronegative. The CDR3 sequence: CASTSSGSSYNEQFF. The CDR3, as DNA: TGTGCCAGTACCTCTAGCGGGAGTAGTTACAATGAGCAGTTCTTC.